The present T cell receptor beta chain was sequenced within a study of identical twins. Template switching supplied a universal primer site; unique molecular identifiers were carried on the cDNA. TCRdb redid the calling of the 5' RACE reads with MiXCR, one entry per CDR3 protein. The sample carries about 210,000 distinct CDR3 sequences, around 10% recorded once. J gave up 5 bases and V 6 bases, and 5 bases lay outside the gene matches. The length of the CDR3 is 13 residues. In regard to this clonotype: Its cognate antigen is unknown.

General study results and limits: Conclusions came from cross-sectional statistical analysis, not from following the same donors. Fewer insertions characterized abundant cord blood beta clonotypes, whereas memory repertoires showed none. Out-of-frame alpha sequences that twins shared showed excess low generation probability.

The origin of this receptor is a young woman in good health. Sequencing was carried out using memory (CD45RO+) T cells sorted from blood. This rearrangement joins TRBV12-3 or TRBV12-4 to TRBJ2-7; TRBD1 matches 9 bases. The CDR3 here is CASRRGQGHEQYF. The CDR3 nucleotides read TGTGCCAGCAGGCGGGGACAGGGTCACGAGCAGTACTTC.